This is a list of T cell receptor beta chains from one sample in a study of tumor-infiltrating lymphocytes in primary liver carcinoma. TCRdb recomputed calls from the multiplex PCR reads with MiXCR, one row per CDR3 protein. The data show about 84,000 distinct CDR3 sequences, with more than 65% seen just once and 15% to 20% held by the top ten. Sequenced sample: liver tumor tissue from sampling region 1. These receptors were obtained from a man in his forties with primary liver carcinoma and hepatitis B virus infection. CDR3s include the opening cysteine and the closing phenylalanine or tryptophan. A D gene is named only where the DNA matches it firmly. Clone sizes are given selectively: once, few, many, or a class where the clone is expanded.

>TRBJ1-5|-|once|TRBV6-6
CAIRPGTDSNQSQHF
TGTGCCATCAGACCCGGGACGGATAGCAATCAGTCCCAGCATTTT
>TRBJ1-4|-|-|TRBV7-9
CTSSLAQALNEKLFF
TGTACCAGCAGTTTAGCTCAGGCCCTAAATGAAAAACTGTTTTTT
>TRBJ2-1|TRBD1|many|TRBV5-1
CASSSDRGVNEQFF
TGCGCCAGCAGCTCGGACAGGGGGGTTAATGAGCAGTTCTTC
>TRBJ1-5|TRBD1|-|TRBV6-1
CASRSPGTGGNQPRHF
TGTGCCAGCAGGTCCCCCGGGACAGGTGGGAATCAGCCCCGGCATTTC
>TRBJ2-7|-|-|TRBV11-1
CASSLGQRIVGEQYF
TGTGCCAGCAGCCTTGGACAGAGAATAGTTGGCGAGCAGTACTTT
>TRBJ1-1|-|-|TRBV12-3/TRBV12-4
CGSSQSSRGTEAFF
TGTGGCAGCAGTCAAAGTTCCCGGGGGACTGAAGCCTTCTTT
>TRBJ2-3|TRBD2|-|TRBV30
CASIAGGTDTQYF
TGTGCCTCTATAGCGGGGGGCACAGATACGCAGTATTTT
>TRBJ2-5|TRBD2|many|TRBV10-3
CAISESEAGGPVSETQYF
TGTGCCATCAGTGAGTCGGAAGCGGGAGGGCCGGTATCAGAGACCCAGTACTTC
>TRBJ1-1|-|many|TRBV30
CAWSVWTNMNTEAFF
TGTGCCTGGAGTGTATGGACCAACATGAACACTGAAGCTTTCTTT
>TRBJ2-6|-|once|TRBV6-5
CASSYSEGLGVNLLTF
TGTGCCAGCAGTTACTCCGAGGGTCTTGGGGTCAACCTCCTGACTTTC
>TRBJ2-7|-|-|TRBV4-1
CASSPRSLDGDSYEQYF
TGCGCCAGCAGCCCTAGATCGTTGGACGGGGACTCCTACGAGCAGTACTTC
>TRBJ2-7|-|-|TRBV12-3/TRBV12-4
CAGPFGTVSYEQYF
TGTGCCGGACCATTCGGGACGGTCTCCTACGAGCAGTACTTC
>TRBJ2-5|-|-|TRBV4-2
CASSQDFRVQETQYF
TGTGCCAGCAGCCAAGATTTCCGGGTCCAGGAGACCCAATACTTC
>TRBJ2-3|TRBD1|many|TRBV10-3
CAISGLPGQGATSTDTQYF
TGTGCCATCAGTGGCTTACCGGGACAGGGGGCAACTAGCACAGATACGCAGTATTTT
>TRBJ2-5|-|-|TRBV6-1
CVSLRAMAETQYF
TGTGTCAGCCTGCGAGCGATGGCGGAGACCCAGTACTTC
>TRBJ2-5|-|-|TRBV5-5
CASSLWRQGRQETQYF
TGTGCCAGCAGCTTGTGGCGCCAGGGGAGGCAAGAGACCCAGTATTTC
>TRBJ2-7|-|-|TRBV6-2/TRBV6-3
CASKDHEHYF
TGTGCCAGCAAGGACCACGAGCACTACTTC
>TRBJ2-2|TRBD1|many|TRBV28
CASTSSDGTGRTGELFF
TGTGCCAGCACCTCCTCCGACGGGACAGGGAGGACCGGGGAGCTGTTTTTT
>TRBJ2-2|TRBD1|-|TRBV5-4
CVSSFLDRGNEELFF
TGTGTCAGCAGCTTTCTTGACAGGGGAAACGAGGAGCTGTTTTTT
>TRBJ1-5|TRBD1|-|TRBV5-1
CASSLGQGANQPQHF
TGCGCCAGCAGCTTGGGACAGGGGGCAAATCAGCCCCAGCATTTT